This passage covers 26 T cell receptor beta chains from one sample sequenced in a study of tumor and adjacent non-tumor tissue in lung cancer. The template was RNA from unsorted bulk tissue. Distant lung tissue was collected more than 3 cm away from the tumor edge. The library came from three nested PCR rounds adapted from ARM-PCR protocols. One entry per CDR3 protein, called by TCRdb with MiXCR from the multiplex PCR reads. This table has 80,000 or so distinct CDR3 sequences, 65% to 85% appearing once. The material sequenced was distant non-tumor lung tissue. The receptors were gathered from a man aged 60 to 69 with non-small cell lung cancer.

With regard to this clonotype: At one end the junction does not follow the germline gene, possibly because of a read error. V is TRBV11-2 and J is TRBJ2-6; 7 nucleotides match TRBD1. Per germline, CDR1 SGHAT and CDR2 FQNNGV. The CDR3 is 19 amino acids. CDR3 bases: TGTGCTAGCAGCTTAGTTCCAAAGGACAGGCCATCTGTGGCCAACGTCCTGACTTTC. This codes for CASSLVPKDRPSVANVLTF.

With regard to this clonotype: At one end the junction does not follow the germline gene, possibly because of a read error. V and J are TRBV6-5 and TRBJ2-3; TRBD2 aligns across 9 bases. The CDR3 sequence is 16 residues long. Germline V gives CDR1 MNHEY, CDR2 SVGAGI. For the CDR3, the DNA is TGTGCCGGCAGTTACGTGAGCGGGGGGCCGCGAGATACGCGGTATTTT. Its protein product is CAGSYVSGGPRDTRYF.

A remark on this clonotype: The conserved final phenylalanine or tryptophan is absent from the CDR3, which likely points to a read error. CDR3 nucleotide sequence: TGTGCCAGCAGTCCGGGGAGTCCCACCGGGGAGCTGTTTTGT. Its protein product is CASSPGSPTGELFC. V usage is TRBV6-2 or TRBV6-3 and J usage is TRBJ2-2, with a weak D call TRBD2 (5 bases). The CDR3 runs 14 residues. Germline assignment: CDR1 MNHEY and CDR2 SVGEGT. V was trimmed by 5 bases and J by 4 bases, leaving 11 bases between them.

To note about this clonotype: A clone one base away is much larger, so this may be a read error. The chain combines TRBV12-3 or TRBV12-4 with TRBJ2-1, with TRBD2 matching 9 bases. J gave up 8 bases and V 10 bases, and 9 bases lay outside the gene matches. The CDR3 runs 13 residues. The CDR3 protein is CAITVAGVDEQFF. The CDR3 nucleotides are TGTGCCATCACCGTAGCGGGAGTGGATGAGCAGTTCTTC.

This chain links TRBV30 with TRBJ1-5; 7 nucleotides agree with TRBD1. There are 14 residues in the CDR3. Per germline, CDR1 GTSNPN and CDR2 SVGIG (reference sequence). J lost 9 bases, V lost 3 bases, and 11 bases had no gene match. The CDR3 DNA is TGTGCCTGGAGCCCGGGACAGTCTAGGGTGCCCCAGCATTTT. It specifies CAWSPGQSRVPQHF.

This clonotype was observed many times. The chain recombines TRBV29-1 with TRBJ2-7, with 7 bases fitting TRBD1. V dropped 2 bases and J dropped 1; count of bases not matched to a gene: 5. CDR1 SQVTM and CDR2 ANQGSEA come from the germline V gene. CDR3 size: 14 residues. Here the CDR3 DNA reads TGCAGCGTTGAAAGGGACAGCCCTTCCTACGAGCAGTACTTC. Protein: CSVERDSPSYEQYF.

In this sample, this clonotype turned up a few times. The chain couples TRBV4-3 to TRBJ2-6, with D unresolved. Trimming cost V 0 bases and J 11 bases, with 17 bases left between them. CDR1 is LGHNA and CDR2 is YSLEER in the germline V gene. The CDR3 is 16 residues long. CDR3 residues: CASSQEAVSGAYVLTF. The CDR3 DNA is TGCGCCAGCAGCCAAGAGGCTGTGTCTGGTGCCTACGTCCTGACTTTC.

A word on this clonotype: One base away lies a much larger clone, so this may be a sequencing read error. The CDR3 bases are TGTGCCAGCATCTTTGATATCAGCTCCTACAATGAGCAGTTCTTC. Its protein product is CASIFDISSYNEQFF. V is TRBV13 and J is TRBJ2-1; D gene ambiguous. The V end was cut by 7 bases, the J end by 0 bases, with 13 bases between. The germline V gene encodes CDR1 PRHDT and CDR2 FYEKMQ (reference sequence). The CDR3 is made up of 15 amino acids.

Note on this clonotype: One end of the junction is discordant with germline, which a read error may explain. The chain joins TRBV20-1 to TRBJ2-7, with D perhaps matching TRBD1 or TRBD2 (5 bases each). The germline gives CDR1 DFQATT, CDR2 SNEGSKA (reference sequence). There are 13 residues in the CDR3. Here the CDR3 DNA reads TGCAGTGCTAGGGGGCTGGAGGACCACGATCAGTATTTC. It is translated as CSARGLEDHDQYF.

The CDR3 coding sequence is TGCAGTGTTTCACCGGGACAGGGGCAGAGAGAGCCCCAGCATTTT. Protein: CSVSPGQGQREPQHF. This chain uses TRBV20-1 with TRBJ1-5, with TRBD1 matching over 10 bases. This CDR3 is 15 amino acids long. Per the germline V gene, CDR1 is DFQATT and CDR2 is SNEGSKA (reference sequence). V shed 7 bases and J 8 bases; nucleotides not matched to a gene: 14.

This clonotype showed up just a few times. This CDR3 fails to terminate in the conserved phenylalanine or tryptophan, so it likely reflects a read error. The chain has TRBV20-1 and TRBJ2-1; possibly TRBD1 for D (5 bases). CDR1 is DFQATT and CDR2 is SNEGSKA in the germline V gene (reference sequence). The CDR3 is made up of 14 amino acids. This CDR3 is CSARDVQGKNGQFL. In DNA form, the CDR3 reads TGCAGTGCTAGAGATGTCCAGGGTAAAAATGGGCAGTTCCTC.

Comment on this clonotype: The germline gene is not matched at one end of the junction; a read error may be the cause. The gene calls are TRBV4-3 and TRBJ2-7; TRBD2 is a possible D gene (6 bases). The CDR3 contains 14 residues. Germline lookup yields CDR1 LGHNA and CDR2 YSLEER. The DNA for the CDR3 is TGCGCCAGCAGCGAAGCGGCGGGGAGCTTGGACCACTCCTTC. Translation gives CASSEAAGSLDHSF.

This clonotype was seen just once. Here the CDR3 omits its conserved ending phenylalanine or tryptophan, so a read error is the likely source. The rearrangement links TRBV20-1 to TRBJ2-1, with D uncertain. This CDR3 is built from 14 residues. CDR1 is DFQATT, CDR2 SNEGSKA, per germline (reference sequence). The germline V and J ends were trimmed by 3 bases and 5 bases, with 14 bases remaining between them. In nucleotides, the CDR3 is TGCAGTGCTAGCCGACCGGGTATCGACAATGAGCAGTTCATC. This encodes CSASRPGIDNEQFI.

Of note for this clonotype: The conserved final phenylalanine or tryptophan is absent from the CDR3, which likely points to a read error. This sequence joins TRBV29-1 and TRBJ2-1, with a tentative D call TRBD1 (6 bases). This CDR3 has 13 residues. Germline V gene lookup returns CDR1 SQVTM and CDR2 ANQGSEA. The CDR3 DNA reads TGCAGCGTGGGGGCCAGCTCCTACAATGAACAGTTCTCC. Its translation: CSVGASSYNEQFS.

Notes on this clonotype: Because the CDR3 is missing its conserved closing phenylalanine or tryptophan, this is likely a read error. The chain employs TRBV20-1 and TRBJ2-7, with a tentative D call TRBD1 (5 bases). Germline CDR1 is DFQATT and CDR2 is SNEGSKA (reference sequence). V was cut by 3 bases and J by 0 bases, with 9 bases left in between. The CDR3 contains 13 residues. CDR3: CSARTVNSYEQYY. CDR3 nucleotides: TGCAGTGCTAGGACAGTAAACTCCTACGAGCAGTACTAC.

This chain uses TRBV11-3 with TRBJ2-5; D gene unclear. This CDR3 region has 15 residues. Deletions cut 0 bases from V and 2 bases from J, with 10 bases between. The germline V gene encodes CDR1 SGHNT and CDR2 YENEEA. Here the CDR3 DNA reads TGTGCCAGCAGCTTAGACAAGGTTTATCAAGAGACCCAGTACTTC. Protein sequence: CASSLDKVYQETQYF.

This chain uses TRBV29-1 with TRBJ2-7; 7 nucleotides agree with TRBD2. Germline CDR1 and CDR2: SQVTM and ANQGSEA. The CDR3 extends over 13 amino acids. V shed 8 bases, J shed 11 bases, and the junction held 18 bases outside the gene matches. CDR3 amino acids: CSMRPSGSLGEYF. The CDR3 DNA follows: TGCAGCATGCGCCCTAGCGGATCGCTAGGGGAGTACTTC.

Concerning this clonotype: A much larger clone lies one base from this, so it may be a read error. The gene calls are TRBV28 and TRBJ1-1; D is perhaps TRBD1 (6 bases). Looked up from germline, CDR1 is MDHEN and CDR2 is SYDVKM. The CDR3 is 15 residues long. Written as DNA, the CDR3 is TGTGCCAGCGGTTTAGGGGGACTGGTGAACACTGAAGCTTTCTTT. Amino acids: CASGLGGLVNTEAFF.

The rearrangement uses TRBV7-2 and TRBJ2-3; D is perhaps TRBD2 (6 bases). CDR3 size: 15 residues. Germline CDR1 reads SGHTA; CDR2 reads FQGNSA. V lost 5 bases and J 3 bases, leaving 15 bases between the germline ends. DNA of the CDR3: TGTGCCAGCAGCACGGGACCCCGGGGGACAGATACGCAGTATTTT. Its protein product is CASSTGPRGTDTQYF.

In regard to this clonotype: No conserved phenylalanine or tryptophan ends this CDR3, so it is likely a read error. The DNA is omitted, as the CDR3 cannot be located on it reliably, and the CDR3 follows TCRdb's listing. The J gene is TRBJ2-7, the V gene TRBV6-9. Germline loops: CDR1 MNHGY, CDR2 SVAAGI. The CDR3 is 13 amino acids long, termini counted. The CDR3 sequence is CASRPRSSYEQYY.

This clonotype came up a few times. A read error may account for a junction end that differs from germline. DNA of the CDR3: TGTGTCAGCACTACAAGCGGGGGGAACACTGAAGCTTTCTTT. The encoded protein is CVSTTSGGNTEAFF. The J gene is TRBJ1-1, the V gene TRBV11-1, with D possibly matching TRBD1 (5 bases). Looked up from germline, CDR1 is SGHAT and CDR2 is FQDESV (reference sequence). This CDR3 is built from 14 residues.

The V call is TRBV29-1, the J call TRBJ2-1; a weak D match, TRBD2 (5 bases). The CDR3 covers 14 residues. The V gene's germline CDR1 is SQVTM and CDR2 ANQGSEA. The V end lost 3 bases, the J end lost 7 bases, and 16 bases lay between the germline ends. The CDR3 region has the DNA TGCAGCGTTGAGTTACTAGTCGGCGTGAATGAGCAGTTCTTC. Translating gives CSVELLVGVNEQFF.

With respect to this clonotype: In this CDR3 the conserved last residue, phenylalanine or tryptophan, is missing, so a read error is likely. The chain combines TRBV5-1 with TRBJ2-4; 7 nucleotides agree with TRBD1. The V gene's germline CDR1 is SGHRS and CDR2 YFSETQ. The ends lost 0 bases at V and 4 bases at J; junction bases unmatched: 4. This CDR3 has 15 amino acids. This chain's CDR3 is CASSLEGAVKNIQYI. CDR3 DNA sequence: TGCGCCAGCAGCTTGGAGGGGGCAGTGAAAAACATTCAGTACATC.

Worth noting for this clonotype: The final CDR3 position lacks the conserved phenylalanine or tryptophan, pointing to a likely read error. Written as DNA, the CDR3 is TGCGCCAGCAGCGAACTAGCGGGACGGTTAGATACGCAGTATCTT. Translation gives CASSELAGRLDTQYL. The V gene is TRBV4-3, the J gene TRBJ2-3, with 10 positions matching TRBD2. The CDR3 has 15 amino acids. Trimming removed 5 bases from V and 5 bases from J; junction bases left unmatched: 7. Per germline, CDR1 LGHNA and CDR2 YSLEER.

The genes are TRBV6-5 and TRBJ2-3; D uncertain. CDR1 and CDR2 from the germline V gene are MNHEY and SVGAGI. CDR3 length: 12 residues. The CDR3 reads CAISAGTDTQYF. The DNA of the CDR3 is TGTGCTATCAGCGCAGGTACAGATACGCAGTATTTT.

This chain uses TRBV7-8 with TRBJ2-1, with D perhaps TRBD2 (6 bases). This CDR3 spans 14 amino acids. Germline CDR1 and CDR2: SGHVS and FQNEAQ. Trimming stripped 7 bases from V and 11 bases from J, with 21 bases between. The CDR3 sequence: CASTLDGGYKKQFF. The CDR3 coding sequence is TGTGCCAGCACCCTGGACGGGGGTTACAAGAAGCAGTTCTTC.